The 24 T cell receptor beta chains below were found in one sample sequenced in a study. One entry per CDR3 protein, called by TCRdb with MiXCR from the 5' RACE reads. The table records thousands of distinct CDR3 sequences, approximately 55% of them present only once. Sequencing used naive CD4+ T cells sorted from a lymph node. Subset of the sample: naive CD4+ T cells, CD4+CD45RA+CD25-. The receptors here all came from a female donor with breast cancer.

The gene calls are TRBV5-6 and TRBJ2-3, with a possible D match to TRBD1 (6 bases). The CDR3 extends over 15 amino acids. The V gene lost 6 bases and the J gene lost 0 bases, with 14 bases spanning the gap. Germline CDR1 and CDR2: SGHDT and YYEEEE. The CDR3 DNA reads TGTGCCAGCACCGTACCAGGGGAGAGCACAGATACGCAGTATTTT. The encoded protein is CASTVPGESTDTQYF.

J is TRBJ1-2 and V is TRBV5-1, with D hard to call. Per the germline V gene, CDR1 is SGHRS and CDR2 is YFSETQ. Trimming removed 1 base at V and 6 bases at J, with 10 bases between. This CDR3 contains 13 residues. CDR3: CASSLTEEHGYTF. In DNA form, the CDR3 reads TGCGCCAGCAGCTTGACGGAGGAGCATGGCTACACCTTC.

The chain recombines TRBV5-1 with TRBJ2-6; 8 bases map to TRBD2. CDR1 is SGHRS, CDR2 YFSETQ, per germline. This CDR3 is 17 amino acids long. Trimming cost V 3 bases and J 0 bases; bases outside gene matches: 5. The CDR3 spells CASSSVGTSSGANVLTF. In DNA, the CDR3 is TGCGCCAGCAGCTCGGTGGGGACTAGCTCTGGGGCCAACGTCCTGACTTTC.

This chain uses TRBV12-3 or TRBV12-4 with TRBJ2-7; D not resolved. This CDR3 comprises 14 residues. V lost 6 bases, J lost 4 bases, and 16 bases lay in between. In nucleotides, the CDR3 is TGTGCCAGCAGCCTGGAGTATGCCGAGTACGAGCAGTACTTC. It specifies CASSLEYAEYEQYF.

The chain uses TRBV6-1 and TRBJ1-2, with D perhaps matching TRBD1 (5 bases). This CDR3 has 12 amino acids. Germline loops: CDR1 MNHNS, CDR2 SASEGT. Trimming cost V 7 bases and J 7 bases, with 13 bases left between them. CDR3 bases: TGTGCCAGCAATTCTCAGGGAGCTGGCTACACCTTC. Amino acids: CASNSQGAGYTF.

This clonotype was seen more than once but under ten times. V is TRBV12-3 or TRBV12-4 and J is TRBJ2-7, with 8 bases matching TRBD1. CDR3 length equals 13 residues. The junction had 6 bases not matched to a gene; V was cut back by 6 bases and J by 5 bases. The CDR3 sequence is CASSPPGGHEQYF. The DNA of the CDR3 is TGTGCCAGCAGCCCTCCAGGGGGCCACGAGCAGTACTTC.

This clonotype is a singleton in its sample. The rearrangement uses TRBV3-1 and TRBJ2-1; tentatively, D is TRBD2 (6 bases). Trimming pared 3 bases from V and 5 bases from J, leaving 20 bases between. The CDR3 sequence is 17 residues long. The germline V gene encodes CDR1 LGHDT and CDR2 YNNKEL (reference sequence). CDR3 in amino acids: CASSHLLYKRVDNEQFF. The CDR3 DNA reads as TGTGCCAGCAGCCATCTTCTTTATAAGCGGGTAGACAATGAGCAGTTCTTC.

The chain combines TRBV5-1 with TRBJ2-7; D possibly corresponds to TRBD1 (5 bases). The CDR3 runs 14 residues. Germline CDR1 reads SGHRS; CDR2 reads YFSETQ. Trimming removed 1 base from V and 2 bases from J, with 10 bases in between. The CDR3 DNA reads as TGCGCCAGCAGCTTGAGGGGCTCCGCCTACGAGCAGTACTTC. Its translation is CASSLRGSAYEQYF.

This sequence joins TRBV5-1 and TRBJ2-5; 7 nucleotides agree with TRBD2. The CDR3 has 14 residues. V trimming: 4 bases; J trimming: 5 bases; junction bases outside the gene matches: 8. CDR1 is SGHRS, CDR2 YFSETQ, per germline. Here the CDR3 reads CASSEGTTYETQYF. The CDR3 bases are TGCGCCAGCAGCGAAGGGACTACTTATGAGACCCAGTACTTC.

This rearrangement joins TRBV20-1 to TRBJ2-2; TRBD2 is a possible D gene (6 bases). Germline V lookup: CDR1 DFQATT, CDR2 SNEGSKA (reference sequence). The CDR3 has 13 residues. The ends were cut back, 5 bases at V and 7 bases at J, with 14 bases in the middle. CDR3 sequence: CSAGPGGVGELFF. DNA for the CDR3: TGCAGTGCTGGGCCCGGGGGAGTCGGGGAGCTGTTTTTT.

This clonotype was recorded only once. V and J are TRBV5-1 and TRBJ1-4, with D unresolved. CDR1 and CDR2 (germline): SGHRS, YFSETQ. CDR3 size: 17 residues. The V end was cut by 4 bases, the J end by 10 bases, with 26 bases between. Written as DNA, the CDR3 is TGCGCCAGCAGCGGGGATACCGGGTCCCCGGCCGGGAGAAAACTGTTTTTT. This codes for CASSGDTGSPAGRKLFF.

This chain connects TRBV20-1 to TRBJ2-7; 8 positions agree with TRBD2. The CDR3 loop spans 14 amino acids. Germline loops: CDR1 DFQATT, CDR2 SNEGSKA (reference sequence). V gave up 4 bases and J gave up 2 bases; unmatched junction bases: 7. Here the CDR3 reads CSAIEVSGAYEQYF. Here the CDR3 DNA reads TGCAGTGCTATAGAGGTTAGCGGGGCCTACGAGCAGTACTTC.

As for this clonotype: A read error is possible here, since a much larger clone lies one base away. As the CDR3 is not closed by the conserved phenylalanine or tryptophan, this likely results from a read error. The chain combines TRBV7-6 with TRBJ2-1, with no clear D. This CDR3 contains 14 residues. Trimming took off 5 bases at V and 6 bases at J, with 14 bases between the two ends. Germline CDR1 reads SGHVS; CDR2 reads FNYEAQ. The CDR3 protein is CASSPMSVSNEQFL. CDR3 sequence (DNA): TGTGCCAGCAGCCCCATGTCGGTCTCCAATGAGCAGTTCCTC.

V is TRBV7-9 and J is TRBJ2-5; D remains unclear. Germline CDR1 is SEHNR and CDR2 is FQNEAQ (reference sequence). This CDR3 is built from 11 residues. V was pared by 1 base and J by 7 bases, with 4 bases between. Written as DNA, the CDR3 is TGTGCCAGCAGCTTAGGGGGGACCCAGTACTTC. Protein sequence: CASSLGGTQYF. Supplemented by reference TRBV7-9 and TRBJ2-5, the full variable domain reads DTGVSQNPRHKITKRGQNVTFRCDPISEHNRLYWYRQTLGQGPEFLTYFQNEAQLEKSRLLSDRFSAERPKGSFSTLEIQRTEQGDSAMYLCASSLGGTQYFGPGTRLLVL.

This rearrangement joins TRBV5-1 to TRBJ2-2, with D perhaps TRBD1 (6 bases). Trimming stripped 1 base from V and 0 bases from J, with 13 bases between. Germline lookup yields CDR1 SGHRS and CDR2 YFSETQ. CDR3 length: 17 residues. Here the CDR3 DNA reads TGCGCCAGCAGCTTGTGGGACACTGGTTCGAACACCGGGGAGCTGTTTTTT. It is translated as CASSLWDTGSNTGELFF.

The chain is built from TRBV28 and TRBJ2-6, with D maybe TRBD2 (6 bases). V shed 5 bases and J shed 0 bases, with 17 bases lying between them. The CDR3 is 18 amino acids. The germline CDR1 and CDR2 sequences are MDHEN and SYDVKM. The CDR3, as DNA: TGTGCCAGCAGTCCCCGGACTATCTTTCACTCTGGGGCCAACGTCCTGACTTTC. This gives the protein CASSPRTIFHSGANVLTF.

Only a few counts were recorded for this clonotype. The junction and the germline gene differ at one end; a read error may be behind it. The chain combines TRBV7-7 with TRBJ2-1; 9 bases fit TRBD1. CDR1 is SSHAT and CDR2 is FNYEAQ in the germline V gene (reference sequence). This CDR3 is 15 amino acids long. CDR3 sequence: CASSSGTGFYNEQFF. The CDR3 region has the DNA TGTGCTAGCAGCTCCGGGACAGGGTTCTACAATGAGCAGTTCTTC.

The chain joins TRBV20-1 to TRBJ1-1, with D hard to call. V lost 8 bases and J lost 6, with 19 bases in between. This CDR3 region has 13 residues. Germline V gene sequence: CDR1 DFQATT, CDR2 SNEGSKA (reference sequence). The CDR3 sequence: CSCKSSNGPEAFF. CDR3 bases: TGCAGTTGCAAATCGTCGAATGGACCTGAAGCTTTCTTT.

The chain recombines TRBV29-1 with TRBJ1-1; 8 nucleotides match TRBD1. The CDR3 sequence is 12 residues long. The V and J ends lost 5 bases and 4 bases, in that order; junction bases with no gene match: 3. The germline gives CDR1 SQVTM, CDR2 ANQGSEA. The CDR3 spells CSVRTGGTEAFF. CDR3 sequence (DNA): TGCAGCGTTCGAACAGGGGGCACTGAAGCTTTCTTT.

On this clonotype itself: At one end the junction does not follow the germline gene, possibly because of a read error. This chain connects TRBV11-2 to TRBJ2-4; D gene unclear. Germline V CDR1 and CDR2: SGHAT, FQNNGV. The CDR3 is 14 amino acids. CDR3 in DNA: TGTGCCAGCAGCTTAGACAGTCCCAAAAACATTCGGTACTTC. Its translation is CASSLDSPKNIRYF. Based on the CDR3 plus reference TRBV11-2 and TRBJ2-4, the full variable domain is EAGVAQSPRYKIIEKRQSVAFWCNPISGHATLYWYQQILGQGPKLLIQFQNNGVVDDSQLPKDRFSAERLKGVDSTLKIQPAKLEDSAVYLCASSLDSPKNIRYFGAGTRLSVL.

This clonotype showed up just a few times. This sequence joins TRBV20-1 and TRBJ1-1; D unclear. Trimming took 0 bases from V and 0 from J, leaving 11 bases between them. The CDR3 sequence is 15 residues long. Germline lookup yields CDR1 DFQATT and CDR2 SNEGSKA (reference sequence). Written as DNA, the CDR3 is TGCAGTGCTAGAGATTGGGCGAAAGTGAACACTGAAGCTTTCTTT. This encodes CSARDWAKVNTEAFF.

V is TRBV29-1 and J is TRBJ1-1; a possible D gene is TRBD1 (5 bases). There are 15 residues in the CDR3. Trimming stripped 6 bases from V and 1 base from J, with 18 bases between. CDR1 and CDR2 from the germline V gene are SQVTM and ANQGSEA. CDR3 amino acids: CSVPSRGAGNTEAFF. The CDR3 DNA reads TGCAGCGTCCCCTCGAGGGGAGCGGGGAACACTGAAGCTTTCTTT.

The chain recombines TRBV7-2 with TRBJ2-7, with D perhaps TRBD1 or TRBD2 (5 bases each). This CDR3 comprises 15 residues. Trimming stripped 1 base from V and 3 bases from J, with 13 bases between. Germline-derived CDR1 and CDR2 are SGHTA and FQGNSA. As DNA, the CDR3 is TGTGCCAGCAGCTTAGGGGTTGGGGGATTCTACGAGCAGTACTTC. It yields the protein CASSLGVGGFYEQYF.

V and J are TRBV5-1 and TRBJ2-5, with TRBD1 matching over 7 bases. The V gene's germline CDR1 is SGHRS and CDR2 YFSETQ. Trimming took 4 bases from V and 1 from J; bases not matched to a gene: 4. CDR3 length: 14 residues. The CDR3 reads CASSPWDSQETQYF. CDR3 nucleotides: TGCGCCAGCAGCCCTTGGGACAGCCAAGAGACCCAGTACTTC. The full variable domain, with the rest looked up from reference TRBV5-1 and TRBJ2-5, is KAGVTQTPRYLIKTRGQQVTLSCSPISGHRSVSWYQQTPGQGLQFLFEYFSETQRNKGNFPGRFSGRQFSNSRSEMNVSTLELGDSALYLCASSPWDSQETQYFGPGTRLLVL.